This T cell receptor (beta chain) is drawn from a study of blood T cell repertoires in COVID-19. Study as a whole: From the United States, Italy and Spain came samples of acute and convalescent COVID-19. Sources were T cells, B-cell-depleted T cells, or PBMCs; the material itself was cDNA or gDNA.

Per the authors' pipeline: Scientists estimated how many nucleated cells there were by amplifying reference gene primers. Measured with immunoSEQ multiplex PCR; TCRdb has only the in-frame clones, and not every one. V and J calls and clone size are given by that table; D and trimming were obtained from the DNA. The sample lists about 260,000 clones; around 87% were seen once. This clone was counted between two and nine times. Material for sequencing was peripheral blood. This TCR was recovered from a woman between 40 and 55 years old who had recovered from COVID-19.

CDR3 nucleotide sequence: TGTGCCAGCAGCTCGGGATCTGCGTACGAGCAGTACTTC. Translation: CASSSGSAYEQYF. The chain recombines TRBV5-6 with TRBJ2-7, with D possibly being TRBD2 (5 bases). With 3 bases removed from V and 4 bases from J, the gap between germline ends came to 11 bases. Germline V CDR1 and CDR2: SGHDT, YYEEEE. The CDR3 has 13 amino acids.